This T cell receptor beta chain was recorded in a study of blood T cell repertoires in COVID-19. The length of the CDR3 is 15 residues. In germline, CDR1 is SGHAT, CDR2 FQDESV (reference sequence). Deletions cut 7 bases from V and 1 base from J, with 16 bases between. Some clones are missing from TCRdb's copy, which holds only in-frame ones; the method was immunoSEQ multiplex PCR. The table has roughly 250,000 clones, around 82% seen once. This clone appeared once. Source material: peripheral blood. V is TRBV11-1 and J is TRBJ1-1, with a weak D call TRBD1 (5 bases). This receptor was identified in a person aged 65 to 85 with COVID-19, enrolled during active disease. The CDR3 DNA follows: TGTGCCAGCACCCCAGGGAGGGGCCGGAACACTGAAGCTTTCTTT. This translates into CASTPGRGRNTEAFF.